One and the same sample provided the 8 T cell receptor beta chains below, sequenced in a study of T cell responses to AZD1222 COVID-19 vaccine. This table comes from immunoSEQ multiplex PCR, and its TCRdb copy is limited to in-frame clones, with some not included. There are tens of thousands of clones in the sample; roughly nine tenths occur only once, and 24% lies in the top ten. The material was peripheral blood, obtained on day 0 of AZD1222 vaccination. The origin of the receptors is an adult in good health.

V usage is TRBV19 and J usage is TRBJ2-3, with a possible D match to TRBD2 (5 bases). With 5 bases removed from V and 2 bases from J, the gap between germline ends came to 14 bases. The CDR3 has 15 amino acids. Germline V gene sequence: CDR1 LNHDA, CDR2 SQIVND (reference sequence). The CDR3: CASSASGNPTDTQYF. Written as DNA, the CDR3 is TGTGCCAGTAGTGCCTCGGGGAATCCCACAGATACGCAGTATTTT.

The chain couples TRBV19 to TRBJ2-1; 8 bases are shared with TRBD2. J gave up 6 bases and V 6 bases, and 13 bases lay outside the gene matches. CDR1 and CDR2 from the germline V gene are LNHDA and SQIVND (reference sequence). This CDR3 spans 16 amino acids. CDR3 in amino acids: CASRQEGLAGINEQFF. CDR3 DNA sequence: TGTGCCAGTAGACAAGAAGGGCTAGCGGGTATCAATGAGCAGTTCTTC.

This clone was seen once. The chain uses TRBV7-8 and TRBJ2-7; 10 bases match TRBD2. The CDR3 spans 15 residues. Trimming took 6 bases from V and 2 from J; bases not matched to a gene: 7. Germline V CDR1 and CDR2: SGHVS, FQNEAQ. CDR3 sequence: CASRRSGRGAYEQYF. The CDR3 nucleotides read TGTGCCAGCAGGAGAAGCGGGAGGGGGGCCTACGAGCAGTACTTC.

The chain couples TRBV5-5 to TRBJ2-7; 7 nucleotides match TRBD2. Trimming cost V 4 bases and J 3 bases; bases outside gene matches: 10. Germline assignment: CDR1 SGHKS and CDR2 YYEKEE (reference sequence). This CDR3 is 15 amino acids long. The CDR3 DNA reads TGTGCCAGCAGCACGCTGGCGGGCGGGAGCTACGAGCAGTACTTC. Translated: CASSTLAGGSYEQYF. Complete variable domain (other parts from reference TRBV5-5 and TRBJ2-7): DAGVTQSPTHLIKTRGQQVTLRCSPISGHKSVSWYQQVLGQGPQFIFQYYEKEERGRGNFPDRFSARQFPNYSSELNVNALLLGDSALYLCASSTLAGGSYEQYFGPGTRLTVT.

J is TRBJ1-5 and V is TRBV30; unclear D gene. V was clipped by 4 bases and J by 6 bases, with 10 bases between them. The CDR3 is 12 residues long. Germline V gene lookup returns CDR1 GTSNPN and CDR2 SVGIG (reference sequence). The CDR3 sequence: CAWTATGQPQHF. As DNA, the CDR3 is TGTGCCTGGACAGCTACGGGTCAGCCCCAGCATTTT.

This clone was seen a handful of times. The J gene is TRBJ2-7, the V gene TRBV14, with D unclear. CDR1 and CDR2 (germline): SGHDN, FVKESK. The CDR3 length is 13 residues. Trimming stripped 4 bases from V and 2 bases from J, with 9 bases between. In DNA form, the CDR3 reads TGTGCCAGCAGCCCCTCGTTAACCTACGAGCAGTACTTC. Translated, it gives CASSPSLTYEQYF.

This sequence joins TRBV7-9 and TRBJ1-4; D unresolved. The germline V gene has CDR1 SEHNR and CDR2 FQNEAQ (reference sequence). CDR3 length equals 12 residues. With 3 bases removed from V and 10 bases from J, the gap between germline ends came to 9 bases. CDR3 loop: CASSLSVGKLFF. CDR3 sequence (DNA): TGTGCCAGCAGCTTGTCTGTGGGAAAACTGTTTTTT. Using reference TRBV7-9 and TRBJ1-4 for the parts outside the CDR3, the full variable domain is DTGVSQNPRHKITKRGQNVTFRCDPISEHNRLYWYRQTLGQGPEFLTYFQNEAQLEKSRLLSDRFSAERPKGSFSTLEIQRTEQGDSAMYLCASSLSVGKLFFGSGTQLSVL.

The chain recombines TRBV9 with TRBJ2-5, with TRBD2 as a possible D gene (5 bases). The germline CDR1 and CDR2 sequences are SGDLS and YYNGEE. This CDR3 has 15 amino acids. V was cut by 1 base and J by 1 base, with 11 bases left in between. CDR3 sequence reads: CASSVSGGLQETQYF. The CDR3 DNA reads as TGTGCCAGCAGCGTATCAGGCGGACTCCAAGAGACCCAGTACTTC.